What follows is one T cell receptor (beta chain) and its context. No antigen is known for it. Nothing much larger sits one base from this clone, and base qualities are not available. Libraries came from PCR. TCRdb shows the sequencer as Illumina HiSeq 2500. TCR library preparation used molecular barcoding, with unique molecular identifiers applied to normalize quantification of the TCRbeta repertoire. Starting from the raw public reads, TCRdb applied fastp trimming at Q25, assembled clones with MiXCR and retained in-frame beta chains. Every distinct CDR3 protein forms one entry, paired with its most common genes and DNA. For this sample the table gives about 580,000 distinct CDR3 sequences, of which more than 20% were detected only once. The ten largest clones take up under 45% of the sample. The treatment or condition label, as the study defines it: allogeneic hematopoietic cell transplantation with graft depleted of TCRalphabeta T cells and CD19 B cells. TCRalphabeta/CD19-depleted allogeneic hematopoietic cell grafts were given to the transplant recipients, all of whom were children.

Its CDR3 holds 16 amino acids, cysteine through phenylalanine. Kept here is only the CDR3 DNA, which spans 48 bases and is read in frame from base 1. V and J are truncated by 0 bases and 7 bases respectively, leaving an intervening sequence of 18 bases. The germline V gene encodes CDR1 SGHTA and CDR2 FQGNSA. The data are from a study of T-cell reconstitution after alpha-beta-depleted transplantation in children (dated by TCRdb to between 2015 and 2016). The study in broad terms: T-cell immune reconstitution after TCRalphabeta/CD19-depleted allogeneic hematopoietic cell transplantation in children was quantitatively tracked in the study by means of TCR repertoire profiling.

Overall study outcomes, separate from this receptor: Hyperexpanded clone frequencies declined over subsequent months; after one year, T-cell counts and TCRbeta diversity were mostly attributed to newly produced T cells. In some patients, high TCRbeta diversity at day 60 was attributed to recipient T cells and intrathymic progenitors that had survived conditioning. The apparently early recovery of alphabetaT-cell counts about two months after transplant reportedly depended on only several hundred rapidly expanded clones that came from non-depleted graft cells.

Recombination connected TRBV7-2 to TRBJ2-5; the D region possibly corresponds to TRBD1 (6 bases align). This clonotype was sampled from a boy younger than two with Wiskott-Aldrich syndrome, due to receive a stem cell transplant. The sample in question was PBMCs, obtained before TCRalphabeta/CD19-depleted stem cell transplant. The sequenced DNA is TGTGCCAGCAGCTTAGCCCAGGGGCTAGGGATTGGGACCCAGTACTTC. Protein translation: CASSLAQGLGIGTQYF.